This TCR beta chain stems from a study of T cell repertoires in cytomegalovirus infection. For the study at large: Recently identified HLA-C-restricted CMV epitopes and well-studied HLA-B-restricted CMV epitopes were used by the study. Points from the study as a whole: Using cumulative public TCR beta family frequency, the authors identified those who carried CMV together with the relevant HLA.

This clonotype was observed a few times. The antigen is unknown. TCRdb processed the reads anew with MiXCR; each CDR3 protein has one entry. The table has roughly 170,000 distinct CDR3 sequences, roughly 20% seen once. V was shortened by 4 bases and J by 8 bases, with 11 bases between the two germline ends. The CDR3 spans 12 residues. Looked up from germline, CDR1 is SGHTA and CDR2 is FQGNSA. The sequenced sample was CD8+ T cells from cultured PBMCs, obtained from culture after CMV antigen stimulation. V usage is TRBV7-2 and J usage is TRBJ1-1; D call uncertain. The TCR was taken from a human donor in good health (CMV status not recorded). Some clones in this sample may be carry-over from other donors' samples. This CDR3 reads CASSSDAAEAFF. In nucleotides, the CDR3 is TGTGCCAGCAGCTCGGACGCGGCAGAAGCTTTCTTT.